This passage covers 30 T cell receptor beta chains from one sample sequenced in a study of blood T cell repertoires in COVID-19. The table came from immunoSEQ multiplex PCR; TCRdb's copy has only in-frame clones and leaves some out. The sample has roughly 200,000 clones, roughly 89% seen once. The sample taken for sequencing was PBMCs or T cells enriched from blood (not recorded which). The receptors here all came from a woman in her forties with acute COVID-19.

Here the CDR3 DNA reads TGTGCCAGCAGCCAAGACCTTGGACTTGGGAGATGGGGCACCGGGGAGCTGTTTTTT. This sequence encodes CASSQDLGLGRWGTGELFF. V usage is TRBV4-2 and J usage is TRBJ2-2; weak D call: TRBD2 (5 bases). The V gene's germline CDR1 is LGHNA and CDR2 YNFKEQ. The CDR3 extends over 19 amino acids. The V end was cut by 0 bases, the J end by 4 bases, with 21 bases between.

V and J are TRBV6-5 and TRBJ2-2; a possible D gene is TRBD1 (7 bases). V lost 4 bases, J lost 3 bases, and 12 bases lay in between. The length of the CDR3 is 15 residues. The germline V gene has CDR1 MNHEY and CDR2 SVGAGI. CDR3 DNA sequence: TGTGCCAGCAGTTTTGCCAGGGGGGACACCGGGGAGCTGTTTTTT. Protein: CASSFARGDTGELFF.

V and J are TRBV29-1 and TRBJ1-6; D not resolved. In germline, CDR1 is SQVTM, CDR2 ANQGSEA. The CDR3 extends over 13 amino acids. V was pared by 4 bases and J by 10 bases, with 14 bases between. Here the CDR3 reads CSVGRARGSPLHF. The CDR3 region has the DNA TGCAGCGTTGGAAGGGCCCGGGGATCACCCCTCCACTTT.

V and J are TRBV6-2 or TRBV6-3 and TRBJ2-3; a possible D gene is TRBD2 (5 bases). The CDR3 sequence is 14 residues long. V was clipped by 2 bases and J by 6 bases, with 12 bases between them. In germline, CDR1 is MNHEY, CDR2 SVGEGT. CDR3 region: CASSYNQLGDTQYF. The CDR3 DNA reads TGTGCCAGCAGTTACAATCAACTAGGTGATACGCAGTATTTT.

V and J are TRBV6-5 and TRBJ1-4; 10 nucleotides align to TRBD1. The V and J ends lost 6 bases and 5 bases, in that order; junction bases with no gene match: 3. The CDR3 contains 14 residues. In germline, CDR1 is MNHEY, CDR2 SVGAGI. CDR3 sequence: CASRTTGGNEKLFF. The CDR3, as DNA: TGTGCCAGCAGGACGACAGGGGGCAATGAAAAACTGTTTTTT.

The genes are TRBV29-1 and TRBJ1-4; maybe TRBD1 (6 bases). Germline CDR1 is SQVTM and CDR2 is ANQGSEA. V lost 7 bases and J lost 8, with 20 bases in between. This CDR3 has 14 amino acids. The CDR3 region is CSGGYPGDSEKLFF. In nucleotides, the CDR3 is TGCAGCGGGGGGTATCCAGGGGATAGCGAAAAACTGTTTTTT.

The chain recombines TRBV6-1 with TRBJ1-6; no reliable D call. This CDR3 is 13 amino acids long. Germline loops: CDR1 MNHNS, CDR2 SASEGT. Trimming took 0 bases from V and 7 from J, leaving 4 bases between them. The CDR3: CASSEARNSPLHF. CDR3 DNA sequence: TGTGCCAGCAGTGAAGCGAGGAATTCACCCCTCCACTTT.

The rearrangement links TRBV19 to TRBJ2-5; D is perhaps TRBD1 (5 bases). The CDR3 covers 14 residues. The V gene lost 4 bases and the J gene lost 7 bases, with 16 bases spanning the gap. Germline CDR1 is LNHDA and CDR2 is SQIVND (reference sequence). CDR3 loop: CASSNDRLRGTQYF. The CDR3 DNA reads TGTGCCAGTAGTAATGATAGGCTTAGGGGGACCCAGTACTTC.

V is TRBV28 and J is TRBJ1-1; the D gene is possibly TRBD1 (6 bases). Germline V gene lookup returns CDR1 MDHEN and CDR2 SYDVKM. The CDR3 runs 14 residues. V lost 8 bases, J lost 4 bases, and 17 bases lay in between. The CDR3 DNA is TGTGCCAGCGGACCACAGGGTTGGGGCACTGAAGCTTTCTTT. The encoded protein is CASGPQGWGTEAFF.

The CDR3: CASSPLALSSYNEQFF. The CDR3 DNA reads as TGTGCCAGCAGTCCCCTAGCGCTTAGCTCCTACAATGAGCAGTTCTTC. The chain links TRBV2 to TRBJ2-1, with a possible D match to TRBD2 (6 bases). CDR3 size: 16 residues. Trimming took off 5 bases at V and 0 bases at J, with 14 bases between the two ends. CDR1 and CDR2 from the germline V gene are SNHLY and FYNNEI.

The chain links TRBV7-2 to TRBJ2-6; weak D call: TRBD1 (5 bases). The CDR3 runs 18 residues. Trimming stripped 5 bases from V and 2 bases from J, with 19 bases between. The germline V gene encodes CDR1 SGHTA and CDR2 FQGNSA. The chain's CDR3 is CASSPWGGMSTGANVLTF. In DNA form, the CDR3 reads TGTGCCAGCAGCCCCTGGGGCGGTATGAGTACTGGGGCCAACGTCCTGACTTTC.

J is TRBJ2-2 and V is TRBV19, with 14 nucleotides matching TRBD2. CDR1 and CDR2 from the germline V gene are LNHDA and SQIVND (reference sequence). After removal of 6 bases from V and 2 bases from J, the junction contained 5 bases not matched to a gene. The CDR3 has 17 residues. The CDR3 is CASRQTSGGANTGELFF. For the CDR3, the DNA is TGTGCCAGTAGACAGACTAGCGGGGGGGCAAACACCGGGGAGCTGTTTTTT.

The genes are TRBV6-5 and TRBJ1-5; no firm D call. This CDR3 has 12 residues. Germline CDR1 is MNHEY and CDR2 is SVGAGI. CDR3 protein: CASHTSNQPQHF. The CDR3 DNA reads TGTGCGTCACACACCAGCAATCAGCCCCAGCATTTT.

V usage is TRBV5-4 and J usage is TRBJ1-1; D ambiguous. Trimming took 1 base from V and 2 from J, leaving 9 bases between them. Germline loops: CDR1 SGHNT, CDR2 YYREEE (reference sequence). CDR3 size: 14 residues. CDR3 loop: CASSLPGSNTEAFF. DNA for the CDR3: TGTGCCAGCAGCTTGCCGGGGAGCAACACTGAAGCTTTCTTT.

The chain carries TRBV5-4 and TRBJ2-7; D is undetermined. This CDR3 has 12 residues. Germline CDR1 is SGHNT and CDR2 is YYREEE (reference sequence). V shed 2 bases and J shed 4 bases, with 7 bases lying between them. CDR3 sequence (DNA): TGTGCCAGCAGCTTCGGTCGTTACGAGCAGTACTTC. Translation: CASSFGRYEQYF.

This chain links TRBV2 with TRBJ2-7, with 8 bases fitting TRBD1. The CDR3 consists of 14 residues. The germline V gene encodes CDR1 SNHLY and CDR2 FYNNEI. Trimming cost V 6 bases and J 2 bases; bases outside gene matches: 6. The CDR3 region is CASRAGQAPYEQYF. The CDR3 coding sequence is TGTGCCAGCAGGGCGGGACAGGCTCCCTACGAGCAGTACTTC.

The chain carries TRBV15 and TRBJ2-6; D is possibly TRBD1 (6 bases). V lost 0 bases, J lost 4 bases, and 16 bases lay in between. Looked up from germline, CDR1 is LNHNV and CDR2 is YYDKDF (reference sequence). The CDR3 totals 18 residues. The CDR3 here is CATSRDRTVMRGANVLTF. The DNA of the CDR3 is TGTGCCACCAGCAGAGATAGGACAGTCATGAGGGGGGCCAACGTCCTGACTTTC.

The DNA of the CDR3 is TGCGCCAGCAGCCGGCGTAGAGGGCCTAATGAAAAACTGTTTTTT. This translates into CASSRRRGPNEKLFF. The gene calls are TRBV5-1 and TRBJ1-4; D is undetermined. This CDR3 region has 15 residues. Germline CDR1 SGHRS, CDR2 YFSETQ. V lost 4 bases to trimming and J lost 3 bases, with 13 bases between them.

The genes are TRBV6-5 and TRBJ1-1, with a tentative D call TRBD1 (6 bases). The CDR3 length is 13 residues. Deletions cut 4 bases from V and 4 bases from J, with 10 bases between. Germline V CDR1 and CDR2: MNHEY, SVGAGI. CDR3 residues: CASSSTGSTEAFF. In DNA form, the CDR3 reads TGTGCCAGCAGTTCAACAGGGAGCACTGAAGCTTTCTTT.

The rearrangement links TRBV27 to TRBJ2-7; 9 nucleotides line up with TRBD1. The ends lost 4 bases at V and 2 bases at J; junction bases unmatched: 3. This CDR3 spans 14 amino acids. CDR1 is MNHEY, CDR2 SMNVEV, per germline (reference sequence). CDR3 DNA: TGTGCCAGCAGTTCGGGACAGGGAGCCTACGAGCAGTACTTC. This translates into CASSSGQGAYEQYF.

This clone was picked up one time. This chain's CDR3 is CASGDRFNQPQHF. The DNA of the CDR3 is TGTGCCAGCGGAGACAGGTTCAATCAGCCCCAGCATTTT. J is TRBJ1-5 and V is TRBV6-5, with D possibly matching TRBD1 (6 bases). Germline V gene data show CDR1 as MNHEY and CDR2 as SVGAGI. The CDR3 consists of 13 residues. Trimming removed 8 bases at V and 3 bases at J, with 11 bases between.

The rearrangement joins TRBV7-9 to TRBJ2-1; 14 bases agree with TRBD2. With 1 base clipped from V and 10 bases from J, the junction kept 6 bases outside the gene matches. The germline CDR1 and CDR2 sequences are SEHNR and FQNEAQ (reference sequence). The CDR3 is 16 residues long. The CDR3 bases are TGTGCCAGCAGCTTAGAGAAGGGACTAGCGGGAGCAGAGCAGTTCTTC. Translating gives CASSLEKGLAGAEQFF.

The chain combines TRBV5-1 with TRBJ2-6, with D possibly being TRBD1 (5 bases). This CDR3 region has 17 residues. Trimming pared 2 bases from V and 0 bases from J, leaving 12 bases between. Germline V gene sequence: CDR1 SGHRS, CDR2 YFSETQ. This CDR3 reads CASSFSVGLSGANVLTF. CDR3 DNA: TGCGCCAGCAGCTTTTCAGTGGGGCTCTCTGGGGCCAACGTCCTGACTTTC.

V and J are TRBV10-3 and TRBJ2-1, with D possibly matching TRBD1 (5 bases). V gave up 8 bases and J gave up 8 bases, with 10 bases separating them. There are 11 residues in the CDR3. The V gene's germline CDR1 is ENHRY and CDR2 SYGVKD. In nucleotides, the CDR3 is TGTGCCATCTCCCTAGGGGATGAGCAGTTCTTC. It yields the protein CAISLGDEQFF.

CDR3 nucleotide sequence: TGTGCCACGCTAGCGAGCTCCTACGAGCAGTACTTC. Its protein is CATLASSYEQYF. The chain uses TRBV10-3 and TRBJ2-7; D perhaps matches TRBD2 (6 bases). Between the trimmed V and J ends, which lost 10 bases and 0 bases, there was a span of 10 bases. Germline V gene data show CDR1 as ENHRY and CDR2 as SYGVKD. The CDR3 extends over 12 amino acids.

The rearrangement links TRBV2 to TRBJ2-5, with TRBD2 matching over 8 bases. The V gene's germline CDR1 is SNHLY and CDR2 FYNNEI. CDR3 length: 14 residues. V lost 4 bases, J lost 2 bases, and 3 bases stayed unmatched. In nucleotides, the CDR3 is TGTGCCAGCAGTGTCCAGCGGGGGCAAGAGACCCAGTACTTC. This gives the protein CASSVQRGQETQYF.

The chain has TRBV2 and TRBJ2-2; 11 bases are shared with TRBD2. This CDR3 spans 15 amino acids. The V gene end was trimmed by 6 bases and the J gene end by 7 bases; junction bases not matched to a gene: 7. The germline CDR1 and CDR2 sequences are SNHLY and FYNNEI. The CDR3 region has the DNA TGTGCCAGCAGACTAGCGGGAGTCGCGGGCGGGGAGCTGTTTTTT. Its translation: CASRLAGVAGGELFF. The full variable domain, in which reference TRBV2 and TRBJ2-2 provide the parts outside the CDR3, is EPEVTQTPSHQVTQMGQEVILRCVPISNHLYFYWYRQILGQKVEFLVSFYNNEISEKSEIFDDQFSVERPDGSNFTLKIRSTKLEDSAMYFCASRLAGVAGGELFFGEGSRLTVL.

The chain couples TRBV10-2 to TRBJ2-1, with a weak D call TRBD2 (5 bases). Germline values: CDR1 WSHSY, CDR2 SAAADI. The CDR3 has 15 residues. V lost 6 bases, J lost 3 bases, and 15 bases lay in between. The DNA for the CDR3 is TGCGCCAGCAGGCGGGTGAGCGATTTCTACAATGAGCAGTTCTTC. Translated: CASRRVSDFYNEQFF.

The rearrangement joins TRBV28 to TRBJ2-2; the D gene is possibly TRBD1 (5 bases). The germline V and J ends were trimmed by 2 bases and 6 bases, with 13 bases remaining between them. The CDR3 contains 15 residues. CDR1 and CDR2 (germline): MDHEN, SYDVKM. As DNA, the CDR3 is TGTGCCAGCAGTTTAGACCAGGGCCCCGCCGGGGAGCTGTTTTTT. It is translated as CASSLDQGPAGELFF.

This clone was recorded only once. V usage is TRBV30 and J usage is TRBJ1-4; 7 bases match TRBD1. CDR3 length equals 14 residues. The J segment lost 4 bases and the V segment lost 3 bases, leaving 5 bases of the junction unmatched. The germline CDR1 and CDR2 sequences are GTSNPN and SVGIG (reference sequence). The CDR3 DNA sequence: TGTGCCTGGAGCACAGGGGATTTTAATGAAAAACTGTTTTTT. Translation gives CAWSTGDFNEKLFF.